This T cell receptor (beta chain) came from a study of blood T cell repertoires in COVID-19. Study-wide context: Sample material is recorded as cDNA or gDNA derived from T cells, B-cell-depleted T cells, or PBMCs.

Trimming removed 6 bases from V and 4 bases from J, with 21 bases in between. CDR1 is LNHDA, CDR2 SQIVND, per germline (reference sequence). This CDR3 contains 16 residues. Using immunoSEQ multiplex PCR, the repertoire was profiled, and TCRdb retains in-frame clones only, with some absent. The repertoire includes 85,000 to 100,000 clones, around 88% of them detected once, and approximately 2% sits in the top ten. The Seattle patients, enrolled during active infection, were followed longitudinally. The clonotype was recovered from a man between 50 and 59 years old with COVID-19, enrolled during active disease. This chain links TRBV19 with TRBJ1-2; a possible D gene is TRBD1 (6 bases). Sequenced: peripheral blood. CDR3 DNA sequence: TGTGCCAGTAGCCCAGGGGTACGTACCACCCTCTATGGCTACACCTTC. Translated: CASSPGVRTTLYGYTF.